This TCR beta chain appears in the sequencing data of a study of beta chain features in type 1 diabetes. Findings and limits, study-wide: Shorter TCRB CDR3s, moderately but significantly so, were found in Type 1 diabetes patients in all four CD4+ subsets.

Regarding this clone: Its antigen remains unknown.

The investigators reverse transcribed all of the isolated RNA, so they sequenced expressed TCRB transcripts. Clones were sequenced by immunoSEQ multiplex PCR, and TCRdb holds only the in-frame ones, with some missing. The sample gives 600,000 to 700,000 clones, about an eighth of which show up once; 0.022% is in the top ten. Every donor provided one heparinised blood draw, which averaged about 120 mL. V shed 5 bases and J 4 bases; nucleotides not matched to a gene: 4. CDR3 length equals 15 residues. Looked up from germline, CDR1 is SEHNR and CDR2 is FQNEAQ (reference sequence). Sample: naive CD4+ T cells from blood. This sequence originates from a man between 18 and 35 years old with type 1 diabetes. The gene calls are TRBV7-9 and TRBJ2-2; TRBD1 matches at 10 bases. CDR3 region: CASSLRDRGTGELFF. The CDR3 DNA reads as TGTGCCAGCAGCCTCCGGGACAGGGGCACCGGGGAGCTGTTTTTT.